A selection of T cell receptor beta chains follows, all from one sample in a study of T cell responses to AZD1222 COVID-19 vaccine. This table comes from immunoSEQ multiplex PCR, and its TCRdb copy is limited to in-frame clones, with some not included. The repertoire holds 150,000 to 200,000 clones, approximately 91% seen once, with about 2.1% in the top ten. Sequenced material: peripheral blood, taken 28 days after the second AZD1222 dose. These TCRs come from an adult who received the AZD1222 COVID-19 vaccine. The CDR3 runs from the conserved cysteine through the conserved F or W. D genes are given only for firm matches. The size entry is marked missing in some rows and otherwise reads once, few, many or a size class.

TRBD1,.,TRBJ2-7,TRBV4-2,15,CASSTGQGISYEQYF
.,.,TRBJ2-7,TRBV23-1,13,CAPGKGVYYEQYF
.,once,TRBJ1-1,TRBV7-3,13,CASSLTFADRAFF
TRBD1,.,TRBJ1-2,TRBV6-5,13,CASKATGAGGYTF
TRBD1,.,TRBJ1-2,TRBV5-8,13,CASSRTGGYGYTF
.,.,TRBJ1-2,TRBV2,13,CASSTGRNYGYTF
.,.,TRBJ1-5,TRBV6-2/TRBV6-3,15,CASSIHQGRNQPQHF
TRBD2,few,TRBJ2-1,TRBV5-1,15,CASSLSAGGPSEQFF
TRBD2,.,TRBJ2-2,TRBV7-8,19,CASSLVVGVAGVVAGELFF
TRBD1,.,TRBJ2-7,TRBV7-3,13,CASSPTGGYEQYF
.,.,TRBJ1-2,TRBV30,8,CAWNGYTF
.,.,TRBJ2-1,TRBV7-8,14,CASSSPARSKEQFF
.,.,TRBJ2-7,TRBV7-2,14,CASSLARGPYEQYF
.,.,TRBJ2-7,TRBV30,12,CAWSADPYEQYF
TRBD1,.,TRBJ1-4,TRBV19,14,CASRTTGDGEKLFF
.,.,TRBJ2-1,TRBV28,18,CASSSPRERLSSYNEQFF
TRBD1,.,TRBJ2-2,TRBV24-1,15,CATSDSGTGAGELFF
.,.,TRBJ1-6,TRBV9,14,CASSLGHSNSPLHF
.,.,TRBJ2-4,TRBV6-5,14,CASRDLGDTGIQYF
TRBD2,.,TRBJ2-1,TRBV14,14,CASSRSGTSNEQFF
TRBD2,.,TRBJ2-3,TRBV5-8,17,CASSSTQTSGGTDTQYF
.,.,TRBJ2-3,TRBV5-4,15,CASSATGGPADTQYF
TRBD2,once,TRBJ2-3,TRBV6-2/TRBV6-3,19,CASSYPSLFSGVRTDTQYF
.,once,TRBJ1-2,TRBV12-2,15,CASISPDREGYGYTF
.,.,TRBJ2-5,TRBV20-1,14,CSASPGHPQETQYF
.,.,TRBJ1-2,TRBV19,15,CASSRPAGSNYGYTF
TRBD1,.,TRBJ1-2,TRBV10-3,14,CAIRGTGTNYGYTF
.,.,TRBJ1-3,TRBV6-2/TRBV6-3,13,CASSRGSGNTIYF
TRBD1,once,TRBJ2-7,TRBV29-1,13,CSVETGGRNEQYF